The source of this T cell receptor (beta chain) is a study of TIL therapy for anti-PD-1-resistant metastatic lung cancer. Background on the study: Median tumor mutation burden was under 1.9 mutations per megabase.

About this clone: What it binds is not known.

The libraries were made with immunoSEQ v3. Sequencing was performed with immunoSEQ multiplex PCR; in TCRdb, only in-frame clones are kept and a portion is missing. The sample shows some 46,000 clones, around 79% of them seen only once. Stated time point: pre-treatment sample, taken before nivolumab and TIL therapy. Regarding the study as a whole: After infusion, TIL clonotypes partly replaced peripheral T cells and declined over months.

The CDR3 consists of 13 residues. V lost 0 bases, J lost 3 bases, and 5 bases lay in between. CDR1 and CDR2 (germline): SGHRS, YFSETQ. This clonotype was obtained from a man between 65 and 80 years old with non-small cell lung cancer. The specimen comprised blood, sampled at baseline. V is TRBV5-1 and J is TRBJ2-3; unclear D gene. CDR3 sequence: CASSLDSTDTQYF. CDR3 nucleotide sequence: TGCGCCAGCAGCTTGGACTCTACAGATACGCAGTATTTT.